The 8 T cell receptor beta chains given below trace back to one sample, sequenced in a study of T cell responses to AZD1222 COVID-19 vaccine (dated by TCRdb to the early 2020s). The time point label corresponds to: baseline before first vaccination. Library preparation employed the immunoSEQ multiplex PCR assay. Entries here come from immuneACCESS through TCRdb and include only in-frame sequences with V and J called. Some clones fail to appear in such tables; in the studies checked, an unresolved V gene covers under half of the shortfall, and the cause of the remainder is unknown. The sample yields 95,000 to 100,000 clones; about 90% were counted once. 16% of the sample is in the top ten clones. Sequencing was performed on peripheral blood, taken on day 0 of AZD1222 vaccination. The source is an adult in good health.

The chain links TRBV11-2 to TRBJ2-3, with D possibly called TRBD1 or TRBD2 (5 bases each). The germline CDR1 and CDR2 sequences are SGHAT and FQNNGV. The CDR3 totals 14 residues. V was trimmed by 2 bases and J by 4 bases, leaving 10 bases between them. CDR3 region: CASSLWGWADTQYF. Here the CDR3 DNA reads TGTGCCAGCAGCTTATGGGGGTGGGCAGATACGCAGTATTTT. Drawing the rest from reference TRBV11-2 and TRBJ2-3, the complete variable domain is EAGVAQSPRYKIIEKRQSVAFWCNPISGHATLYWYQQILGQGPKLLIQFQNNGVVDDSQLPKDRFSAERLKGVDSTLKIQPAKLEDSAVYLCASSLWGWADTQYFGPGTRLTVL.

This clone was counted once. This chain uses TRBV27 with TRBJ1-3, with a possible D match to TRBD1 (5 bases). This CDR3 is 16 amino acids long. V dropped 3 bases and J dropped 3 bases, with 15 bases sitting between them. Germline V lookup: CDR1 MNHEY, CDR2 SMNVEV (reference sequence). CDR3 DNA sequence: TGTGCCAGCAGTTTTCCCTCGGGGGTTAGTGGAAACACCATATATTTT. Translated: CASSFPSGVSGNTIYF.

This sequence joins TRBV7-9 and TRBJ1-5, with 7 bases aligning to TRBD1. V lost 8 bases, J lost 3 bases, and 7 bases stayed unmatched. CDR3 length: 14 residues. CDR1 and CDR2 from the germline V gene are SEHNR and FQNEAQ (reference sequence). The CDR3 is CASSLGTDNQPQHF. The CDR3 nucleotides read TGTGCCAGCTCCCTAGGGACAGACAATCAGCCCCAGCATTTT.

The chain is built from TRBV5-4 and TRBJ2-4; 8 positions agree with TRBD2. V lost 0 bases, J lost 3 bases, and 2 bases stayed unmatched. Germline V gene lookup returns CDR1 SGHNT and CDR2 YYREEE (reference sequence). The CDR3 runs to 15 residues. In DNA, the CDR3 is TGTGCCAGCAGCTTGGGGACTAGCAACAAAAACATTCAGTACTTC. Translating gives CASSLGTSNKNIQYF.

The V call is TRBV27, the J call TRBJ1-2; weak D call: TRBD1 (5 bases). The germline V gene encodes CDR1 MNHEY and CDR2 SMNVEV (reference sequence). The V and J ends lost 5 bases and 8 bases respectively, with 15 bases between them. This CDR3 has 13 amino acids. The CDR3 here is CASSPRDFSGYTF. The CDR3, as DNA: TGTGCCAGCAGTCCTCGGGACTTCAGCGGCTACACCTTC.

The gene calls are TRBV7-9 and TRBJ2-1; 10 nucleotides align to TRBD2. The CDR3 contains 15 residues. Trimming took 1 base from V and 9 from J; bases not matched to a gene: 6. The germline V gene has CDR1 SEHNR and CDR2 FQNEAQ (reference sequence). Here the CDR3 reads CASSLVSGRALEQFF. In DNA, the CDR3 is TGTGCCAGCAGCTTAGTAAGCGGGAGGGCCCTTGAGCAGTTCTTC.

This clone occurred once. V usage is TRBV7-9 and J usage is TRBJ1-4; tentative D call: TRBD1 (6 bases). Trimming cost V 4 bases and J 8 bases, with 20 bases left between them. Germline assignment: CDR1 SEHNR and CDR2 FQNEAQ (reference sequence). The CDR3 consists of 16 residues. The CDR3 bases are TGTGCCAGCAGCTCACAAATCGGAACAGGGCACGAAAAACTGTTTTTT. Protein sequence: CASSSQIGTGHEKLFF.

CDR3 nucleotides: TGTGCCAGCAGTTCGCGGGGGCTTTACGAGCAGTACTTC. The encoded protein is CASSSRGLYEQYF. The genes are TRBV27 and TRBJ2-7; weak D call: TRBD2 (7 bases). The CDR3 consists of 13 residues. Germline CDR1 is MNHEY and CDR2 is SMNVEV (reference sequence). Trimming stripped 4 bases from V and 4 bases from J, with 11 bases between.